This passage covers 12 T cell receptor beta chains from one sample sequenced in a study of OX40 agonist ivuxolimab in advanced cancers. The table came from immunoSEQ multiplex PCR; TCRdb's copy has only in-frame clones and leaves some out. Of 90,000 to 150,000 clones in the sample, approximately 92% were seen once. This sample comprised CD4+ or CD8+ T cells sorted from blood, obtained in a trial of the OX40 agonist ivuxolimab. The source of these receptors is an adult with an advanced solid tumor such as melanoma, head and neck, liver or kidney cancer.

V and J are TRBV6-5 and TRBJ2-5, with D hard to call. The V and J ends lost 5 bases and 5 bases respectively, with 15 bases between them. The CDR3 is made up of 14 amino acids. The germline V gene encodes CDR1 MNHEY and CDR2 SVGAGI. The CDR3 loop is CASSPSVHRETQYF. The CDR3 DNA reads as TGTGCCAGCAGTCCTTCGGTCCACCGGGAGACCCAGTACTTC.

V usage is TRBV7-6 and J usage is TRBJ2-3; D is ambiguous. CDR1 and CDR2 from the germline V gene are SGHVS and FNYEAQ. This CDR3 region has 14 residues. Trimming shortened V by 0 bases and J by 6 bases, and 10 bases separated the two germline ends. This chain's CDR3 is CASSLAWPDDTQYF. CDR3 coding DNA: TGTGCCAGCAGCTTAGCCTGGCCAGACGATACGCAGTATTTT.

V and J are TRBV27 and TRBJ2-2; the match to TRBD1 covers 10 bases. This CDR3 is 15 amino acids long. The germline V gene encodes CDR1 MNHEY and CDR2 SMNVEV (reference sequence). J was trimmed by 7 bases and V by 4 bases; bases with no gene match: 6. For the CDR3, the DNA is TGTGCCAGCAGTTACGGGACAGGGGTATACGGGGAGCTGTTTTTT. Translation gives CASSYGTGVYGELFF.

The gene calls are TRBV6-1 and TRBJ1-2; D is ambiguous. V was clipped by 4 bases and J by 2 bases, with 8 bases between them. The germline V gene has CDR1 MNHNS and CDR2 SASEGT. This CDR3 is built from 13 residues. CDR3 amino acids: CASSGNGNYGYTF. CDR3 in DNA: TGTGCCAGCAGTGGGAACGGCAACTATGGCTACACCTTC.

The chain links TRBV27 to TRBJ2-5, with 8 bases fitting TRBD1. The germline gives CDR1 MNHEY, CDR2 SMNVEV (reference sequence). V was pared by 2 bases and J by 3 bases, with 2 bases of the junction left unmatched. This CDR3 spans 14 amino acids. CDR3 bases: TGTGCCAGCAGTTTAAGGACAGGGAAAGAGACCCAGTACTTC. Protein sequence: CASSLRTGKETQYF.

The rearrangement joins TRBV2 to TRBJ1-4; D is possibly TRBD1 (6 bases). V was clipped by 6 bases and J by 4 bases, with 12 bases between them. Germline assignment: CDR1 SNHLY and CDR2 FYNNEI. This CDR3 has 14 residues. The CDR3 is CASSDRSGNEKLFF. The CDR3 DNA reads TGTGCCAGCAGCGACAGGTCGGGTAATGAAAAACTGTTTTTT. Full variable domain (rest looked up from reference TRBV2 and TRBJ1-4): EPEVTQTPSHQVTQMGQEVILRCVPISNHLYFYWYRQILGQKVEFLVSFYNNEISEKSEIFDDQFSVERPDGSNFTLKIRSTKLEDSAMYFCASSDRSGNEKLFFGSGTQLSVL.

The J gene is TRBJ1-4, the V gene TRBV28, with 8 bases that match TRBD1. This CDR3 region has 15 residues. V was clipped by 6 bases and J by 5 bases; unmatched bases: 8. Germline lookup yields CDR1 MDHEN and CDR2 SYDVKM. The CDR3 DNA is TGTGCCAGCAGCGACAGGGGAGGGGGAAATGAAAAACTGTTTTTT. This gives the protein CASSDRGGGNEKLFF.

The gene calls are TRBV5-1 and TRBJ2-3, with 9 bases fitting TRBD2. The CDR3 consists of 17 residues. V dropped 4 bases and J dropped 1; count of bases not matched to a gene: 10. Germline loops: CDR1 SGHRS, CDR2 YFSETQ. The chain's CDR3 is CASSPASSGVGTDTQYF. The CDR3, as DNA: TGCGCCAGCAGCCCTGCTTCTAGCGGGGTTGGCACAGATACGCAGTATTTT.

This chain joins TRBV10-1 and TRBJ2-1; D is uncertain. The CDR3 consists of 13 residues. The V gene lost 0 bases and the J gene lost 9 bases, with 9 bases spanning the gap. Germline V CDR1 and CDR2: WNHNN, SYGVQD (reference sequence). The DNA of the CDR3 is TGCGCCAGCAGTGAGTCGACCCTTGTTGAGCAGTTCTTC. Its protein is CASSESTLVEQFF.

The gene calls are TRBV28 and TRBJ1-2; D is unresolved. The CDR3 covers 15 residues. The germline gives CDR1 MDHEN, CDR2 SYDVKM. Deletions cut 4 bases from V and 1 base from J, with 13 bases between. The CDR3 DNA reads TGTGCCAGCAGTTCCTCCCCCGGTATTAACTATGGCTACACCTTC. Amino acids: CASSSSPGINYGYTF.

This clone was recorded a few times. This chain connects TRBV21-1 to TRBJ2-2; the DNA was not used to check the table's D call, TRBD2. TRBV21-1 is a listed pseudogene. The CDR3 is 19 amino acids. CDR3 sequence reads: CASSKFSGLAGGRGGELFF. The CDR3 nucleotides read TGTGCCAGCAGCAAATTTTCGGGACTCGCGGGGGGCCGGGGCGGGGAGCTGTTTTTT.

The chain employs TRBV11-2 and TRBJ2-7; the D is unclear. CDR1 SGHAT and CDR2 FQNNGV come from the germline V gene. V lost 4 bases to trimming and J lost 6 bases, with 4 bases between them. This CDR3 is 10 amino acids long. CDR3 in DNA: TGTGCCAGCAGCTCGGTCGAGCAGTACTTC. It encodes CASSSVEQYF.